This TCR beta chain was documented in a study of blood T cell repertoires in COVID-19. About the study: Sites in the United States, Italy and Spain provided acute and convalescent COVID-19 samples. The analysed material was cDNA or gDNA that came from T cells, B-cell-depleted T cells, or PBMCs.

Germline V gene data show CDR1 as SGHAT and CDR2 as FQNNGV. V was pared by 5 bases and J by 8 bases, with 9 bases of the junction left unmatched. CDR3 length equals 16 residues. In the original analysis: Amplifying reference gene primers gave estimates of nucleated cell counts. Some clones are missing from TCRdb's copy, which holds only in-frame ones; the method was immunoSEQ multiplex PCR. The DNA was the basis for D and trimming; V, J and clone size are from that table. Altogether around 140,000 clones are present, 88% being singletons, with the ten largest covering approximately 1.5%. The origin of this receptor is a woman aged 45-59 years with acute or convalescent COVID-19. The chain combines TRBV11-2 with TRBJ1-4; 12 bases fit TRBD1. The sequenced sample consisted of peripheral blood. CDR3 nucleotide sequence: TGTGCCAGCAGCCGCGGGACAGGGGGCATAGGCGAAAAACTGTTTTTT. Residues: CASSRGTGGIGEKLFF.